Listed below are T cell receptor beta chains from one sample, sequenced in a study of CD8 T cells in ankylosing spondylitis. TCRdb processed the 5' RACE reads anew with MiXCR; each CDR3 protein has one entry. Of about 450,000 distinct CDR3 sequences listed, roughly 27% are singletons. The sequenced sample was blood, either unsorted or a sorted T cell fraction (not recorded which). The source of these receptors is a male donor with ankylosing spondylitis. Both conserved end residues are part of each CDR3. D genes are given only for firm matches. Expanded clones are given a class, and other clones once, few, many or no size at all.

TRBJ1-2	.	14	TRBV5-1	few	CASSAGTANYGYTF	TGCGCCAGCAGCGCCGGGACGGCCAACTATGGCTACACCTTC
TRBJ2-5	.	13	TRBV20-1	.	CSQWRSGQETQYF	TGCAGCCAGTGGCGTAGCGGACAAGAGACCCAGTACTTC
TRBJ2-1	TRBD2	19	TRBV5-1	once	CASSSMGGGRDYGVNEQFF	TGCGCCAGCAGCTCCATGGGAGGAGGAAGGGACTACGGCGTAAATGAGCAGTTCTTC
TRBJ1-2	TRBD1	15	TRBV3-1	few	CASSPTGGWGYGYTF	TGTGCCAGCAGCCCTACAGGGGGCTGGGGCTATGGCTACACCTTC
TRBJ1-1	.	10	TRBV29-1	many	CSVDRSEAFF	TGCAGCGTTGACCGGAGTGAAGCTTTCTTT
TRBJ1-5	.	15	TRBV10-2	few	CASRAGDRGWQPQHF	TGCGCCAGCAGGGCAGGAGATCGGGGATGGCAGCCCCAGCATTTT
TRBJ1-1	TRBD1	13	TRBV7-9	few	CASKQGSNTEAFF	TGTGCCAGTAAACAGGGGTCGAACACTGAAGCTTTCTTT
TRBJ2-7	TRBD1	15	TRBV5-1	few	CASSLADRVVYEQYF	TGCGCCAGCAGCTTGGCCGACAGGGTAGTCTACGAGCAGTACTTC
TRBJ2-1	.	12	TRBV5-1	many	CASSLGHNEQFF	TGCGCCAGCAGCTTGGGCCACAATGAGCAGTTCTTC
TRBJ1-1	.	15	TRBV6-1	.	CASSPGGWMNTEAFF	TGTGCCAGCAGCCCGGGAGGGTGGATGAACACTGAAGCTTTCTTT
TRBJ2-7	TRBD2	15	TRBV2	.	CASSGTSGSAYEQYF	TGTGCCAGCAGTGGGACTAGCGGGAGCGCCTACGAGCAGTACTTC
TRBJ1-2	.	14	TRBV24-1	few	CATSDPRGGNGYTF	TGTGCCACCAGTGACCCCCGCGGGGGCAATGGCTACACCTTC
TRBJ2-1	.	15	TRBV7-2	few	CASSFLSGPMAEQFF	TGTGCCAGCAGCTTTTTAAGCGGACCCATGGCTGAGCAGTTCTTC
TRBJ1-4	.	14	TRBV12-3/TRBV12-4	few	CASSSRRTNEKLFF	TGTGCCAGCAGTTCCCGACGGACTAATGAAAAACTGTTTTTT
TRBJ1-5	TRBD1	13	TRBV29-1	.	CSVGGTGDQPQHF	TGCAGCGTCGGCGGGACAGGGGACCAGCCCCAGCATTTT
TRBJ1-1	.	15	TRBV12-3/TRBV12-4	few	CASSLRGEGISEAFF	TGTGCCAGCAGTTTAAGGGGCGAAGGTATTTCTGAAGCTTTCTTT
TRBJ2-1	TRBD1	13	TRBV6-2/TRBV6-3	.	CASRLPGGNEQFF	TGTGCCAGCAGACTGCCAGGGGGCAATGAGCAGTTCTTC
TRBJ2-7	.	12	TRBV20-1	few	CSASSSSYEQYF	TGCAGTGCTAGCTCCAGTTCCTACGAGCAGTACTTC
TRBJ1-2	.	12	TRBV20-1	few	CSADDLGYGYTF	TGCAGTGCCGACGATTTGGGCTATGGCTACACCTTC
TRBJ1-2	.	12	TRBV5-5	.	CASSLTDYGYTF	TGTGCCAGCAGCTTAACAGACTATGGCTACACCTTC
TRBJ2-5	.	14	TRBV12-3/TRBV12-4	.	CASSPSLYQETQYF	TGTGCCAGCAGCCCATCGTTGTACCAAGAGACCCAGTACTTC
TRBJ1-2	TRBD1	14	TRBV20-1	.	CSARGSGGGYGYTF	TGCAGTGCTAGAGGATCAGGGGGAGGGTATGGCTACACCTTC
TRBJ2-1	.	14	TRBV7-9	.	CASSSRDDYNEQFF	TGTGCCAGCAGCTCAAGAGACGACTACAATGAGCAGTTCTTC
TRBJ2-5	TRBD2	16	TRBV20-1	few	CSARGRLAGVLETQYF	TGCAGTGCTAGAGGGCGGCTAGCGGGAGTATTGGAGACCCAGTACTTC
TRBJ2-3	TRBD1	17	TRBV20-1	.	CSARDVWGQGNTDTQYF	TGCAGTGCTAGAGATGTTTGGGGACAGGGGAACACAGATACGCAGTATTTT
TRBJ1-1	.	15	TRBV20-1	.	CSAIPGPRADTEAFF	TGCAGTGCTATCCCGGGACCCCGGGCCGACACTGAAGCTTTCTTT
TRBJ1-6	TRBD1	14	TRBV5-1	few	CASSFATGGSPLHF	TGCGCCAGCAGCTTTGCTACAGGGGGCTCACCCCTCCACTTT
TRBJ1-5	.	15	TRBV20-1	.	CSASAGQFSNQPQHF	TGCAGTGCTAGTGCGGGTCAGTTTAGCAATCAGCCCCAGCATTTT
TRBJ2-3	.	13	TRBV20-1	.	CSASGTTGDTQYF	TGCAGTGCTAGCGGGACAACCGGAGATACGCAGTATTTT
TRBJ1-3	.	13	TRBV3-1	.	CASSQLHGNTIYF	TGTGCCAGCAGCCAACTACATGGAAACACCATATATTTT
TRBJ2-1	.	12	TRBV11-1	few	CASSSDRDEQFF	TGTGCCAGCAGCTCTGACCGGGATGAGCAGTTCTTC
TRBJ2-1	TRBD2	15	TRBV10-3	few	CAISALTSGVNEQFF	TGTGCCATCAGTGCGCTGACTAGCGGGGTGAATGAGCAGTTCTTC
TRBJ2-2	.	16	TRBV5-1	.	CASSLNLQGNTGELFF	TGCGCCAGCAGCTTGAATCTACAGGGAAACACCGGGGAGCTGTTTTTT
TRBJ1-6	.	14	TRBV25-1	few	CASSVGLESSPLHF	TGTGCCAGCAGTGTGGGATTAGAGAGTTCACCCCTCCACTTT
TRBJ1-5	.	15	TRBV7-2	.	CASSLVGVSNQPQHF	TGTGCCAGCAGCTTAGTGGGGGTGAGCAATCAGCCCCAGCATTTT
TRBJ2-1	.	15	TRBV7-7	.	CASSLDQRRYNEQFF	TGTGCCAGCAGCTTAGACCAGCGGAGGTACAATGAGCAGTTCTTC
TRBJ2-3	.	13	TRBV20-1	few	CSVHPRDTDTQYF	TGCAGTGTTCATCCCCGGGACACAGATACGCAGTATTTT
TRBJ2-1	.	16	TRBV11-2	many	CASSPLASSSYNEQFF	TGTGCCAGCAGCCCCTTGGCCAGTAGCTCCTACAATGAGCAGTTCTTC
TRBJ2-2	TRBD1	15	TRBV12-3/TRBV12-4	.	CASSFRQGETGELFF	TGTGCCAGCAGTTTTAGACAGGGGGAGACCGGGGAGCTGTTTTTT
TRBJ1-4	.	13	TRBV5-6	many	CASSLQVGAKLFF	TGTGCCAGCAGCTTGCAGGTTGGGGCAAAACTGTTTTTT
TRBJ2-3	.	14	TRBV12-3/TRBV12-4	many	CASSPGGGTDTQYF	TGTGCCAGCAGTCCTGGGGGAGGTACAGATACGCAGTATTTT
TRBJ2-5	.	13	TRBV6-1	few	CASSEGALETQYF	TGTGCCAGCAGTGAAGGGGCTTTGGAGACCCAGTACTTC
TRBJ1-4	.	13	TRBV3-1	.	CASGEYTNEKLFF	TGTGCCTCCGGGGAATATACTAATGAAAAACTGTTTTTT
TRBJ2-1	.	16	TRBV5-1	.	CASSLAPGDFGNEQFF	TGCGCCAGCAGCTTGGCCCCAGGGGACTTTGGTAATGAGCAGTTCTTC
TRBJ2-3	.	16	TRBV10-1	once	CASSARGDQGEDTQYF	TGCGCCAGCAGTGCAAGGGGAGATCAGGGAGAAGATACGCAGTATTTT
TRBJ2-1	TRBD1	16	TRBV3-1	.	CASSQERGLAYNEQFF	TGTGCCAGCAGCCAAGAGAGGGGGCTAGCTTACAATGAGCAGTTCTTC